This TCR beta chain emerged from a study of shared clonotypes between healthy human individuals. Study-wide background: The donor pool was made up of a couple of women and a few men aged 18 to 49. Study-wide findings and caveats: Among donors, clonotype sharing was expected to be affected by sequencing depth. The study sampled only blood, and tissue repertoires likely differ.

Regarding this clone: Its antigen is undetermined. The sample carries other DNA sequences with the same CDR3.

Assay used: immunoSEQ multiplex PCR; TCRdb lists only in-frame clones, some missing. The sample lists about 2.4 million clones, roughly 93% seen once, with 0.36% in the top ten. Germline lookup yields CDR1 MDHEN and CDR2 SYDVKM. The CDR3 has 12 amino acids. The V and J ends lost 6 bases and 5 bases, in that order; junction bases with no gene match: 0. Those who donated were healthy HIV-negative adults, with no recent acute infections or vaccinations reported. What was sequenced was naive CD4+ T cells from PBMCs. Subset given: CD45RA+ positively selected. The sequence came from a man between 18 and 29 years old in good health. Some clones in this sample may be carry-over from other donors' samples. The rearrangement joins TRBV28 to TRBJ1-1; 10 bases are shared with TRBD1. CDR3 protein: CASRGQGTEAFF. Here the CDR3 DNA reads TGTGCCAGCAGGGGACAGGGGACTGAAGCTTTCTTT.